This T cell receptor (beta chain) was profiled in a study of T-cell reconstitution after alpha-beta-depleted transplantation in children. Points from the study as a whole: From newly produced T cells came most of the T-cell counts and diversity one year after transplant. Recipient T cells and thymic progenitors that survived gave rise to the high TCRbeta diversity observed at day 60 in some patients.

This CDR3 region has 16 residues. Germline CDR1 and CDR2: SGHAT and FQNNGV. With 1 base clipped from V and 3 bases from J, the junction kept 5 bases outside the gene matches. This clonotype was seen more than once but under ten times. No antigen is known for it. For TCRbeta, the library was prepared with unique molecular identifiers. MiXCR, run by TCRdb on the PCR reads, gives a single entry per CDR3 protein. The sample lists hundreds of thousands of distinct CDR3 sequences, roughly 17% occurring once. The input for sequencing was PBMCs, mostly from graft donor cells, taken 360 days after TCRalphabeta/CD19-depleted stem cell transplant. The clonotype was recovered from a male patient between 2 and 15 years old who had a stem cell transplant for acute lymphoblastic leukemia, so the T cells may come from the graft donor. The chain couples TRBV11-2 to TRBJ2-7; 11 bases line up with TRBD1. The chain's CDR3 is CASSLVRDRGFYEQYF. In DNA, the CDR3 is TGTGCCAGCAGCTTAGTTAGGGACAGGGGGTTCTACGAGCAGTACTTC.